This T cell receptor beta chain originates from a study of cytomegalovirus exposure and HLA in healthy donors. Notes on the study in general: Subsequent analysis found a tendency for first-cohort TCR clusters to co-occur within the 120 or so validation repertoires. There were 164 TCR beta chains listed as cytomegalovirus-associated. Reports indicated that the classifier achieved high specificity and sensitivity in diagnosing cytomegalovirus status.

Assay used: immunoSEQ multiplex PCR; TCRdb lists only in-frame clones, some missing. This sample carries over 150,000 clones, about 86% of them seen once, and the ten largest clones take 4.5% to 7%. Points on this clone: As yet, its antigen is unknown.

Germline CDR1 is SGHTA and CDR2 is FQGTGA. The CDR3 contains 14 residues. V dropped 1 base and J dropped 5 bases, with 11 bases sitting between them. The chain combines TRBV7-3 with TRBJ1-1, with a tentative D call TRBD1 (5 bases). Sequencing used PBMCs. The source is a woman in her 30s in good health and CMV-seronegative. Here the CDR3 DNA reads TGTGCCAGCAGCTTAAACGCCAGGGAGACTGAAGCTTTCTTT. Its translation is CASSLNARETEAFF.